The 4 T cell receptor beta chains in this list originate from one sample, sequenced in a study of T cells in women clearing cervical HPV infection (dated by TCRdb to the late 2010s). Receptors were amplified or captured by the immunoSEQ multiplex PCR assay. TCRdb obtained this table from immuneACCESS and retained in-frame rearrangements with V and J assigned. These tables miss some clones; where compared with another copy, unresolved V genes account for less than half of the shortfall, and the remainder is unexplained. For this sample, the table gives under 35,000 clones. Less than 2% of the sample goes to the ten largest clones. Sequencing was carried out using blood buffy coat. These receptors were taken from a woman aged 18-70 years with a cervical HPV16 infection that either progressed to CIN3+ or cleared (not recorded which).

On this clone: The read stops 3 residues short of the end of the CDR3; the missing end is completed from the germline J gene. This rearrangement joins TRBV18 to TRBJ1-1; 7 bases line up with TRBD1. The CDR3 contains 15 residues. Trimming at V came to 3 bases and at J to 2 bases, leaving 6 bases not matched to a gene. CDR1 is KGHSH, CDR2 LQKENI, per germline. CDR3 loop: CASSPTGQINTEAFF. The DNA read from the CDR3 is TGTGCCAGCTCACCCACGGGACAGATAAACACTGAA. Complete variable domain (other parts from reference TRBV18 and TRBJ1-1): NAGVMQNPRHLVRRRGQEARLRCSPMKGHSHVYWYRQLPEEGLKFMVYLQKENIIDESGMPKERFSAEFPKEGPSILRIQQVVRGDSAAYFCASSPTGQINTEAFFGQGTRLTVV.

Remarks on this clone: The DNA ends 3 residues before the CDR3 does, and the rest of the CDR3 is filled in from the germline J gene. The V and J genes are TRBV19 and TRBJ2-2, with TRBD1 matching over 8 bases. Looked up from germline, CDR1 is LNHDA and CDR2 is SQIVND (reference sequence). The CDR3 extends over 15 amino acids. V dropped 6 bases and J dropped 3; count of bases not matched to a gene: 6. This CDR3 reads CASRRGQGYTGELFF. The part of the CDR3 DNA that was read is TGTGCCAGTAGACGCGGACAGGGTTACACCGGGGAG.

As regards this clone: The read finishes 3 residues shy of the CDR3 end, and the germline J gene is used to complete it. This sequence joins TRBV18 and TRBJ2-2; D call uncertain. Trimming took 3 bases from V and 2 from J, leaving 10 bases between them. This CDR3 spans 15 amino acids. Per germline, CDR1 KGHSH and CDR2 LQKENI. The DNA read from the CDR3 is TGTGCCAGCTCACCGTGGGCATTCAACACCGGGGAG. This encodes CASSPWAFNTGE. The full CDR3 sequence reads CASSPWAFNTGELFF.

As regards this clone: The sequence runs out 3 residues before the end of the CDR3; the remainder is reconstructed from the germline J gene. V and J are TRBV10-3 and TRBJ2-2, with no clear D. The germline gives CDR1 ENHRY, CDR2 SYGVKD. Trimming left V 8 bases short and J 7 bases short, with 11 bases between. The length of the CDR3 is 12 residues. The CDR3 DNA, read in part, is TGTGCCATCGGTCGGGTTCGCGGGGAG. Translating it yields CAIGRVRGE. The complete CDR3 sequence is CAIGRVRGELFF.